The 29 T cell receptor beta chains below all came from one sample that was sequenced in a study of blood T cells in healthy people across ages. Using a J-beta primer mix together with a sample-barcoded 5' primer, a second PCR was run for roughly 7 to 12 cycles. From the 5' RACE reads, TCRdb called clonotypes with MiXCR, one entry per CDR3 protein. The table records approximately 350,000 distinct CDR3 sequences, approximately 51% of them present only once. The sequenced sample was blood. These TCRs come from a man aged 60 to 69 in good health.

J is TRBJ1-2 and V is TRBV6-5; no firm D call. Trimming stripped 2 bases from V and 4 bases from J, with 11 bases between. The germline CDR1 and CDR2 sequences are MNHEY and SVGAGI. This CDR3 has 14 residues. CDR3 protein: CASSYRGSGYGYTF. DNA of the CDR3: TGTGCCAGCAGTTACCGAGGCAGCGGCTATGGCTACACCTTC.

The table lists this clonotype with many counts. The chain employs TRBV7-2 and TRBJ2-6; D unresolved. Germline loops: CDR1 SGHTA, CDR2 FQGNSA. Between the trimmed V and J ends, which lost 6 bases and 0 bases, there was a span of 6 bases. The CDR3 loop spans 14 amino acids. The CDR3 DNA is TGTGCCAGCAGTCAATTCTCTGGGGCCAACGTCCTGACTTTC. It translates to CASSQFSGANVLTF.

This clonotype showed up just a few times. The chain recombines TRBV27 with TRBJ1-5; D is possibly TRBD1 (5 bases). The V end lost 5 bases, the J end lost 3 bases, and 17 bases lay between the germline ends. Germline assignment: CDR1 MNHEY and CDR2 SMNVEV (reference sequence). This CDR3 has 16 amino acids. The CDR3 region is CASSRFGGVNNQPQHF. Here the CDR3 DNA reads TGTGCCAGCAGTCGCTTTGGGGGGGTTAACAATCAGCCCCAGCATTTT.

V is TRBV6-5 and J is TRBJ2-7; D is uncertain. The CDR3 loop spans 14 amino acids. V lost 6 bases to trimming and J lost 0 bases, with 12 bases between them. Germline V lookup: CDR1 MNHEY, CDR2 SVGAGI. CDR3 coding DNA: TGTGCCAGCAGCCAAGACGGAATCTCCTACGAGCAGTACTTC. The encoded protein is CASSQDGISYEQYF.

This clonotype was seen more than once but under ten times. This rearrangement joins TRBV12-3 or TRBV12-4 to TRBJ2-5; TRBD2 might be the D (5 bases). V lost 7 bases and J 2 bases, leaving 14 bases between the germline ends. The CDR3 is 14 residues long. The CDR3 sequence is CASIPGVAQETQYF. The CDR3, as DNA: TGTGCCAGCATCCCCGGGGTAGCGCAAGAGACCCAGTACTTC.

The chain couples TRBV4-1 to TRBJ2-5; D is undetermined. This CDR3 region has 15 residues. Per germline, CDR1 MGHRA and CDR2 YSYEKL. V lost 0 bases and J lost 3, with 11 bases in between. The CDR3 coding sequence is TGCGCCAGCAGCCAAGATTTGACTTCCGAAGAGACCCAGTACTTC. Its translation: CASSQDLTSEETQYF.

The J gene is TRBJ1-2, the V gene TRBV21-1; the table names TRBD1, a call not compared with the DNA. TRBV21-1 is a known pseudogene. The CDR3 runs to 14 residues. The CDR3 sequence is CASSNLDRRYGYTF. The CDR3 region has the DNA TGTGCCAGCAGCAATTTGGACAGACGCTATGGCTACACCTTC.

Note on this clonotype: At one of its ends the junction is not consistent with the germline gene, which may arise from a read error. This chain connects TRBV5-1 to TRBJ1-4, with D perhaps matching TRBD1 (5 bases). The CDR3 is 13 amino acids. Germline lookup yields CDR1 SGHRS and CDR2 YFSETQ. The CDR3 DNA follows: TGCGCCGGCAGCTTGGAAGGGGTGGAAAAACTGTTTTTT. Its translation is CAGSLEGVEKLFF.

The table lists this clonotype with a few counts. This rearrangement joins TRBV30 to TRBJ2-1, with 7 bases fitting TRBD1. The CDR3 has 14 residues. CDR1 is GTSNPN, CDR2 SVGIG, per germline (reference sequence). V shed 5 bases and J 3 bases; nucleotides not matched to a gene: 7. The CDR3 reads CAWARGQNYNEQFF. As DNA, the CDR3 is TGTGCCTGGGCGAGGGGACAGAACTACAATGAGCAGTTCTTC.

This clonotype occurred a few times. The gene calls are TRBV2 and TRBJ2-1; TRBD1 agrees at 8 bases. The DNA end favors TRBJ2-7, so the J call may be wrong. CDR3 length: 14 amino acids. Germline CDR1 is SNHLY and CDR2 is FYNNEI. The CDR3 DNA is TGTGCCAGCAGGGGACAGGTTGTTGCCAATGAGCAGTACTTC. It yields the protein CASRGQVVANEQYF.

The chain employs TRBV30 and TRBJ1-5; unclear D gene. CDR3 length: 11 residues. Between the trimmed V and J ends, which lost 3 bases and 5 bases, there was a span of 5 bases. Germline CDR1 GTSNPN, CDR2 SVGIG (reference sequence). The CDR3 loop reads CAWRSDQPQHF. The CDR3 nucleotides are TGTGCCTGGAGAAGTGATCAGCCCCAGCATTTT. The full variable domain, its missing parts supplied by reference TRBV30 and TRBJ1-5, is SQTIHQWPATLVQPVGSPLSLECTVEGTSNPNLYWYRQAAGRGLQLLFYSVGIGQISSEVPQNLSASRPQDRQFILSSKKLLLSDSGFYLCAWRSDQPQHFGDGTRLSIL.

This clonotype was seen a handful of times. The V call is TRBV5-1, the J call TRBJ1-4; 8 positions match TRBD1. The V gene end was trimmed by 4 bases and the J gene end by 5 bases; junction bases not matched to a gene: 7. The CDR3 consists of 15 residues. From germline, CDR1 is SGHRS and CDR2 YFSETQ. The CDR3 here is CASSTGQGGNEKLFF. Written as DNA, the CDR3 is TGCGCCAGCAGCACCGGACAGGGTGGGAATGAAAAACTGTTTTTT.

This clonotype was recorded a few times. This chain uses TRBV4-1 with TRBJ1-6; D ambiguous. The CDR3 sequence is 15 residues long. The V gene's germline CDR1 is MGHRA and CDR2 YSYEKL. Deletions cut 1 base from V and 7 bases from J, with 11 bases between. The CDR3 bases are TGCGCCAGCAGCCAAGTAAGGGCCACGAATTCACCCCTCCACTTT. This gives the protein CASSQVRATNSPLHF.

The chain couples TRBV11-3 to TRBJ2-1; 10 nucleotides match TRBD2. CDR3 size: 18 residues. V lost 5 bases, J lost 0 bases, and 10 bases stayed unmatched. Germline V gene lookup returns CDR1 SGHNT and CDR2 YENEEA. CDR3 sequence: CASSEAGTSVSSYNEQFF. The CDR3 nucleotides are TGTGCCAGCAGCGAGGCCGGGACTAGCGTCAGCTCCTACAATGAGCAGTTCTTC.

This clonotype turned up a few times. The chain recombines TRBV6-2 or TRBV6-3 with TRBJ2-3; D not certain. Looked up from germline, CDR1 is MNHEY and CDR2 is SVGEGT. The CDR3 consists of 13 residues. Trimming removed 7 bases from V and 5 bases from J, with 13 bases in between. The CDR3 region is CASTSKVGDTQYF. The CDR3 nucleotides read TGTGCCAGCACCTCTAAGGTGGGAGATACGCAGTATTTT.

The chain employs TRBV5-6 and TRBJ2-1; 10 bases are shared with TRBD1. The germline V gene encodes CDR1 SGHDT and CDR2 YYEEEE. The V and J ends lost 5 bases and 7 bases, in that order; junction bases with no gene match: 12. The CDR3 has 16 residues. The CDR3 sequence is CASRHRRDRGYNEQFF. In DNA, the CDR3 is TGTGCCAGCAGGCATCGCCGGGACAGGGGTTATAATGAGCAGTTCTTC. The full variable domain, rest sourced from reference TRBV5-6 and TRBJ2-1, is DAGVTQSPTHLIKTRGQQVTLRCSPKSGHDTVSWYQQALGQGPQFIFQYYEEEERQRGNFPDRFSGHQFPNYSSELNVNALLLGDSALYLCASRHRRDRGYNEQFFGPGTRLTVL.

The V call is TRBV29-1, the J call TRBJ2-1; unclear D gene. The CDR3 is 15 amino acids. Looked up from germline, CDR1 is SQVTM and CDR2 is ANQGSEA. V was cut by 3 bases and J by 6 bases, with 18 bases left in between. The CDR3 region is CSVERLTASSNEQFF. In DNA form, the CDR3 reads TGCAGCGTTGAGCGGTTGACCGCTTCATCCAATGAGCAGTTCTTC.

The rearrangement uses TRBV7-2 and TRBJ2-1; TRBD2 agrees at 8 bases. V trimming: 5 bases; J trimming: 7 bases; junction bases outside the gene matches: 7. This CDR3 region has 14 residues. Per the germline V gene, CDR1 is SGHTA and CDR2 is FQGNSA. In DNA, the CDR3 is TGTGCCAGCAGCCTCCAGCCGGGAGGGAATGAGCAGTTCTTC. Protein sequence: CASSLQPGGNEQFF.

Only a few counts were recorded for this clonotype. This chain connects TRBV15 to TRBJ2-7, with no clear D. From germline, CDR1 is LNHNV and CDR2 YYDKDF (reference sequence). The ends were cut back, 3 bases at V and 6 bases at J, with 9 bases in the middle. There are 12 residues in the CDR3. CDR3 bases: TGTGCCACCAGCAGTAGTAATGGCGAGCAGTACTTC. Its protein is CATSSSNGEQYF.

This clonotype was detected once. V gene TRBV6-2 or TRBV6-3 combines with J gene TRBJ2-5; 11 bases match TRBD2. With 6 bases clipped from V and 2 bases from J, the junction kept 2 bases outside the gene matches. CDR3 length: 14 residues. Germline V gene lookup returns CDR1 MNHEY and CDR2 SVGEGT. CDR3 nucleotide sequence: TGTGCCAGCAGATGGACTAGCGGGCAAGAGACCCAGTACTTC. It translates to CASRWTSGQETQYF.

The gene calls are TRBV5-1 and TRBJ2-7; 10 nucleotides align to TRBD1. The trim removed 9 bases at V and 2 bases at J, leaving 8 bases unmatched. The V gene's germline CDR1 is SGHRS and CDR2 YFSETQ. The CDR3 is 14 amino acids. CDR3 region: CATSSGTGAYEQYF. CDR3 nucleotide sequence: TGCGCCACCTCGTCCGGGACAGGGGCCTACGAGCAGTACTTC.

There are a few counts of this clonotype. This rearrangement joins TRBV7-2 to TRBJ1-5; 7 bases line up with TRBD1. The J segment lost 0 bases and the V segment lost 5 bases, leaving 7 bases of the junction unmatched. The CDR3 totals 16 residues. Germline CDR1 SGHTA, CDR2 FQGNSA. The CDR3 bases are TGTGCCAGCAGCCCCGGGACAGCATATAGCAATCAGCCCCAGCATTTT. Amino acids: CASSPGTAYSNQPQHF.

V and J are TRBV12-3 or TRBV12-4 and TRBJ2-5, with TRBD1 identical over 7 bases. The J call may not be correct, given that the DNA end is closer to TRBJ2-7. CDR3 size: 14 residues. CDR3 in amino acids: CASSLETGIDEQYF. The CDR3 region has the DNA TGTGCCAGCAGCCTTGAGACAGGGATCGACGAGCAGTACTTC.

Here the CDR3 DNA reads TGTGCCAGCAGTTCCTTACAGGGGAGGGGTGAAAAACTGTTTTTT. It encodes CASSSLQGRGEKLFF. The chain has TRBV27 and TRBJ1-4; 7 nucleotides agree with TRBD1. V trimming: 4 bases; J trimming: 7 bases; junction bases outside the gene matches: 9. The CDR3 runs to 15 residues. The germline V gene encodes CDR1 MNHEY and CDR2 SMNVEV (reference sequence).

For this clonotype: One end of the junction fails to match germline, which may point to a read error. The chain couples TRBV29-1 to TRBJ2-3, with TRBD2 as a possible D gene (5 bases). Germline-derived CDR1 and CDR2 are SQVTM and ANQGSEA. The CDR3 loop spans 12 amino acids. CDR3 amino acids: CSLEEGTDTQYF. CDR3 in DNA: TGCAGCCTTGAGGAGGGCACAGATACGCAGTATTTT.

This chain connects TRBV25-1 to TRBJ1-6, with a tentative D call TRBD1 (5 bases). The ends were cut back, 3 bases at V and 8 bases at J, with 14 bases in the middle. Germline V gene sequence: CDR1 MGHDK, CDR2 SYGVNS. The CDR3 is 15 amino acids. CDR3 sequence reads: CASSDPGTVYSPLHF. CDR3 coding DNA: TGTGCCAGCAGTGACCCAGGGACGGTTTATTCACCCCTCCACTTT.

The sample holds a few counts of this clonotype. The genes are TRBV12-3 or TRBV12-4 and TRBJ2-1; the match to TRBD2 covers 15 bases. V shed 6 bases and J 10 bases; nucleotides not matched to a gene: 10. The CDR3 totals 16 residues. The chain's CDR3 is CASSPIGLAGGGEQFF. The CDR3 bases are TGTGCCAGCAGCCCAATCGGACTAGCGGGAGGGGGGGAGCAGTTCTTC.

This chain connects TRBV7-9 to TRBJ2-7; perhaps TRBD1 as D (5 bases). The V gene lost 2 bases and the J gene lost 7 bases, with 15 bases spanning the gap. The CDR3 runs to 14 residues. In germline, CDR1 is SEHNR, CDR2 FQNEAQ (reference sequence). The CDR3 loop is CASSLRQTPWEQYF. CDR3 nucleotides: TGTGCCAGCAGCTTACGACAGACCCCCTGGGAGCAGTACTTC.

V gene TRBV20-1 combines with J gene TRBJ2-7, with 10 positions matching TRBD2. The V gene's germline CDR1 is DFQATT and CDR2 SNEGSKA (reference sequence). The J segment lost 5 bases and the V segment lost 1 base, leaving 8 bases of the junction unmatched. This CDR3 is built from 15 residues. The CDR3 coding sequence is TGCAGTGCTAGAGGTAGACTAGCGGGCACCGACGAGCAGTACTTC. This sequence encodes CSARGRLAGTDEQYF.